The clone carrying this T cell receptor beta chain has at least ten counts. The antigen remains unidentified. The data were taken from a study of neurological immune-mediated disorders. Points from the study as a whole: Patients with HTLV-1-associated myelopathy had the highest level of TCR clonal expansion, whereas patients with multiple sclerosis had the lowest level, falling beneath the level found in healthy controls. None of the CDR3 amino acid sequences of expanded clones recurred across subjects, suggesting private repertoires in all groups.

Trimming took off 0 bases at V and 1 base at J, with 6 bases between the two ends. Germline V gene data show CDR1 as SGHRS and CDR2 as YFSETQ. This CDR3 comprises 14 residues. Time point here: technical triplicate 3. From 2 million PBMCs stored at -80 C, the unsorted libraries were generated. One entry per CDR3 protein results from TCRdb running MiXCR on the 5' RACE reads. The profile shows some 47,000 distinct CDR3 sequences, 20% to 25% of them singletons. This clonotype was obtained from a man in his sixties with HTLV-1-associated myelopathy (HAM/TSP). What was sequenced was PBMCs. The chain has TRBV5-1 and TRBJ2-3, with D hard to call. CDR3 sequence reads: CASSLGEGTDTQYF. DNA of the CDR3: TGCGCCAGCAGCTTGGGAGAGGGCACAGATACGCAGTATTTT.